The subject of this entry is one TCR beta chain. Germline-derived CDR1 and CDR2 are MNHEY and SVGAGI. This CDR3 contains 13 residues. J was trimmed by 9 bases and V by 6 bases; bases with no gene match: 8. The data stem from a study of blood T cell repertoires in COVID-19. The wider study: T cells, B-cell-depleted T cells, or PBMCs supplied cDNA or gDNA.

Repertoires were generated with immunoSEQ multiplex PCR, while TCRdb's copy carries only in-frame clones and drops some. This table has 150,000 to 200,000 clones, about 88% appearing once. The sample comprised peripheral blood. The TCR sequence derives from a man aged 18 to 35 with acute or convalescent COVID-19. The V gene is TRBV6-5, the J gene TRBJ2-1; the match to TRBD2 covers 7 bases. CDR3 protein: CASSVRGEGEQFF. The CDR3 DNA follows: TGTGCCAGCAGCGTCCGGGGGGAGGGTGAGCAGTTCTTC.